This T cell receptor (beta chain) was profiled in a study of neurological immune-mediated disorders (dated by TCRdb to between 2018 and 2020). Concerning the study at large: Among the roughly 35 multiple sclerosis patients, relapsing-remitting MS accounted for about 31 and secondary progressive MS accounted for 3. Longitudinal samples, technical triplicates and paired sorted CD4+ and CD8+ T-cell subsets, alongside PBMC samples, were included among the approximately 98 TCR-beta libraries. The cohort was made up of 68 subjects, consisting of 14 HAM/TSP patients, 34 multiple sclerosis patients and around 20 healthy controls. Peripheral blood TCR-beta repertoires from HTLV-I-associated myelopathy (HAM/TSP) patients, multiple sclerosis patients and healthy controls were compared by UMI-based sequencing.

As a fraction of the sample, this clonotype is medium-sized (0.01 to 0.1%). No antigen is known for it. Base qualities are missing; no much larger clone stands one base away. For the unsorted PBMC libraries, 2 million PBMCs were stored in RNAlater at -80 degrees C until RNA extraction and were used to generate the libraries. Multiple sclerosis patients were enrolled in a US clinical protocol under which disease progression was evaluated by magnetic resonance imaging. PBMCs were separated from peripheral blood using Ficoll-Hypaque density gradient centrifugation and then cryopreserved in liquid nitrogen. Points the paper makes about the study in general: No clinical or MRI features were associated with the MS cluster, and the authors said that larger cohorts are needed. Phylogenetic analysis grouped repertoires from 18 of 34 MS patients into a cluster of related CDR3 sequences, suggesting a possible repertoire-level signature. Across subjects, expanded clones never shared an identical CDR3 amino acid sequence, which suggests that the TCR-beta repertoires in every group were private. TCR clonal expansion was greatest in HAM/TSP patients and smallest in MS patients, who ranked below even healthy controls.

Sequences SGHRS (CDR1) and YFSETQ (CDR2) are obtained from the germline V gene. Germline trimming: 0 bases from V, 3 bases from J; junction bases outside gene matches: 2. Inclusive of the bounding cysteine and phenylalanine, the CDR3 is 15 residues long. The entry retains the CDR3 DNA only, 45 bases that are in frame from base 1. cDNA was synthesized by template-switch 5'RACE using a primer with a 10-nucleotide random unique molecular identifier that tagged each TCR transcript. Every sequencing run covered 15-18 subjects and yielded more than 160 million TCR-beta sequences. Total RNA was extracted with the RNeasy kit. TCR-beta VDJ regions were amplified with primers for the TCR constant region and the 5'RACE anchor, using the KAPA Real-time Library Amplification kit. A first PCR added sample indexes and Illumina adaptors, and a second PCR then raised library yield. The roughly 650 bp TCR product was size-selected on a 2% E-gel SizeSelection system after Ampure bead purification. Before pooling, library quality was checked on a Bioanalyzer, concentration was measured with Qubit, and libraries were quantified with the Kapa Library Quantification kit. Libraries were sequenced paired-end 2 x 150 bp on an Illumina HiSeq 2500. To increase sequence diversity, about 25-31% phiX was spiked into each library pool. The source study handled its data this way. Quality-filtered reads were processed with the UMI-based MiGEC pipeline, which removed over 80% of raw TCR sequences during error correction. VDJ genes were aligned to IMGT germline references, and clonotypes were defined by unique CDR3 amino acid sequence plus V-J genes. Clonal expansion, Shannon diversity and CDR3 relatedness were evaluated with VDJtools (CalcPairwiseDistances, ClusterSamples), while phylogenetic trees were built in CLCbio workbench. A clone was classed as expanded if it had 8 or more unique UMIs, a cutoff based on coefficient-of-variation modelling across technical triplicates. Starting from the raw public reads, TCRdb applied fastp trimming at Q25, assembled clones with MiXCR and retained in-frame beta chains. Rows with one shared CDR3 protein collapse into an entry with the most common genes and DNA. The V and J calls and clone size are TCRdb's, not the authors'. The sample table lists roughly 32,000 distinct CDR3 sequences, 3.5% to 4% of them with a count of one. Of the sample, roughly 2.2% falls within the top ten clones.

The sequenced sample was PBMCs. The chain couples TRBV5-1 to TRBJ2-2; a stretch of 7 junction bases matches TRBD2. This receptor was obtained from a man aged 25 to 45 with multiple sclerosis. For the CDR3, the sequence is CASSLAGGYTGELFF. The DNA sequence is given as TGCGCCAGCAGCTTGGCGGGGGGATACACCGGGGAGCTGTTTTTT.